Presented here are 28 T cell receptor beta chains from one specimen sequenced in a study of early T cells in non-severe SARS-CoV-2 infection (dated by TCRdb to the early 2020s). The library was obtained by 5' RACE. Instrument used: NextSeq 500. TCRdb passed the public sequencing reads through fastp at Q25 and MiXCR, retaining productive beta sequences. Rows matching on CDR3 protein sequence are summarized as one entry with the most common DNA and genes. In this sample the table shows 84,000 or so distinct CDR3 sequences, around 15% of which occur a single time. Over 9.5% of the sample lies in the top ten. The sequencing input was whole blood. All receptors come from an adult who was a healthcare worker with PCR-confirmed SARS-CoV-2 infection or an uninfected control (not recorded which).

The gene calls are TRBV20-1 and TRBJ2-3; 11 bases are a match to TRBD2. This CDR3 region has 14 residues. The V gene's germline CDR1 is DFQATT and CDR2 SNEGSKA (reference sequence). After removal of 3 bases from V and 4 bases from J, the junction contained 3 bases not matched to a gene. CDR3 residues: CSASSGGAADTQYF. The CDR3 region has the DNA TGCAGTGCTAGTAGCGGGGGGGCAGCAGATACGCAGTATTTT.

The chain joins TRBV2 to TRBJ2-7, with TRBD1 matching over 9 bases. Germline-derived CDR1 and CDR2 are SNHLY and FYNNEI. This CDR3 is built from 14 residues. After removal of 6 bases from V and 7 bases from J, the junction contained 10 bases not matched to a gene. This CDR3 is CASRRGQGLREQYF. The CDR3, as DNA: TGTGCCAGCAGGCGGGGACAGGGTTTAAGGGAGCAGTACTTC.

This clonotype was observed a handful of times. The chain joins TRBV19 to TRBJ1-6; D ambiguous. V was shortened by 2 bases and J by 7 bases, with 9 bases between the two germline ends. Germline V CDR1 and CDR2: LNHDA, SQIVND (reference sequence). The CDR3 is 14 amino acids. This CDR3 reads CASSIMDLNSPLHF. CDR3 in DNA: TGTGCCAGTAGTATAATGGACCTAAATTCACCCCTCCACTTT. Full variable domain (rest looked up from reference TRBV19 and TRBJ1-6): DGGITQSPKYLFRKEGQNVTLSCEQNLNHDAMYWYRQDPGQGLRLIYYSQIVNDFQKGDIAEGYSVSREKKESFPLTVTSAQKNPTAFYLCASSIMDLNSPLHFGNGTRLTVT.

This clonotype was recorded at least ten times. The chain uses TRBV7-9 and TRBJ1-2; D ambiguous. The V gene lost 4 bases and the J gene lost 2 bases, with 8 bases spanning the gap. Germline CDR1 is SEHNR and CDR2 is FQNEAQ (reference sequence). The CDR3 runs 13 residues. As DNA, the CDR3 is TGTGCCAGCAGCTCCGCCGGAAACTATGGCTACACCTTC. It is translated as CASSSAGNYGYTF.

This clonotype was seen at least ten times. The V call is TRBV28, the J call TRBJ2-4, with TRBD1 matching over 7 bases. V shed 9 bases, J shed 6 bases, and the junction held 8 bases outside the gene matches. This CDR3 comprises 13 residues. In germline, CDR1 is MDHEN, CDR2 SYDVKM. The CDR3 DNA reads TGTGCCAGTGCCGCCGGGACAGTAAACATTCAGTACTTC. As protein: CASAAGTVNIQYF.

This clonotype appeared once. This rearrangement joins TRBV3-1 to TRBJ1-3; perhaps TRBD1 as D (5 bases). Germline V gives CDR1 LGHDT, CDR2 YNNKEL (reference sequence). This CDR3 is 14 amino acids long. Trimming left V 6 bases short and J 0 bases short, with 9 bases between. The CDR3 DNA is TGTGCCAGCAGTCCAGGGACCTCTGGAAACACCATATATTTT. Its translation is CASSPGTSGNTIYF. Together with reference TRBV3-1 and TRBJ1-3, the CDR3 gives the full variable domain: DTAVSQTPKYLVTQMGNDKSIKCEQNLGHDTMYWYKQDSKKFLKIMFSYNNKELIINETVPNRFSPKSPDKAHLNLHINSLELGDSAVYFCASSPGTSGNTIYFGEGSWLTVV.

The chain carries TRBV14 and TRBJ2-5; 12 bases align to TRBD1. V trimming: 0 bases; J trimming: 5 bases; junction bases outside the gene matches: 4. Germline V gene data show CDR1 as SGHDN and CDR2 as FVKESK. The CDR3 runs to 16 residues. CDR3 residues: CASSQDGTGGYETQYF. The CDR3 DNA sequence: TGTGCCAGCAGCCAAGACGGGACAGGGGGCTATGAGACCCAGTACTTC.

This clonotype was picked up many times. The chain combines TRBV20-1 with TRBJ1-1; D is unresolved. The CDR3 runs 14 residues. Germline V CDR1 and CDR2: DFQATT, SNEGSKA (reference sequence). The V end was cut by 5 bases, the J end by 4 bases, with 17 bases between. The chain's CDR3 is CSALPELVATEAFF. The CDR3 DNA reads TGCAGTGCTCTCCCCGAACTGGTCGCCACTGAAGCTTTCTTT.

The rearrangement links TRBV12-3 or TRBV12-4 to TRBJ1-1, with D uncertain. V shed 0 bases and J shed 6 bases, with 8 bases lying between them. The CDR3 is 13 residues long. CDR3 coding DNA: TGTGCCAGCAGTTTAGCAACGGTTGCTGAAGCTTTCTTT. The encoded protein is CASSLATVAEAFF.

The sample holds many counts of this clonotype. The chain recombines TRBV12-3 or TRBV12-4 with TRBJ2-1; TRBD1 agrees at 7 bases. Trimming removed 2 bases from V and 4 bases from J; junction bases left unmatched: 11. This CDR3 spans 17 amino acids. The CDR3 protein is CASSLQGVLSRYNEQFF. DNA for the CDR3: TGTGCCAGCAGTTTACAGGGGGTATTATCCCGATACAATGAGCAGTTCTTC.

The gene calls are TRBV20-1 and TRBJ2-5, with D tentatively TRBD1 (6 bases). This CDR3 comprises 14 residues. V gave up 2 bases and J gave up 5 bases, with 15 bases separating them. The germline V gene has CDR1 DFQATT and CDR2 SNEGSKA (reference sequence). The CDR3: CSARLTGTRETQYF. The CDR3 DNA is TGCAGTGCTAGATTGACAGGTACACGGGAGACCCAGTACTTC.

This clonotype was counted many times. V usage is TRBV19 and J usage is TRBJ1-4; D remains ambiguous. The germline CDR1 and CDR2 sequences are LNHDA and SQIVND (reference sequence). This CDR3 has 12 amino acids. The V and J ends lost 4 bases and 14 bases respectively, with 14 bases between them. The CDR3 spells CASSTSGARLFF. The CDR3 nucleotides read TGTGCCAGTAGTACCTCAGGTGCCCGGCTGTTTTTT.

The CDR3 region has the DNA TGTGCCACCAGCACAGGGGACGGGGAGCTGTTTTTT. Protein product: CATSTGDGELFF. This chain joins TRBV24-1 and TRBJ2-2, with TRBD1 matching 7 bases. With V trimmed by 7 bases and J by 7 bases, 2 bases remained unmatched. CDR1 is KGHDR, CDR2 SFDVKD, per germline. The CDR3 contains 12 residues.

This clonotype was counted between two and nine times. The chain recombines TRBV29-1 with TRBJ1-3; perhaps TRBD1 as D (6 bases). Trimming pared 5 bases from V and 1 base from J, leaving 9 bases between. CDR3 length: 13 amino acids. The germline CDR1 and CDR2 sequences are SQVTM and ANQGSEA. The CDR3 bases are TGCAGCGTTAAGGGGGGATCTGGAAACACCATATATTTT. This sequence encodes CSVKGGSGNTIYF.

This clonotype was seen a handful of times. The CDR3 nucleotides read TGTGCCAGTAGGGCGCGCGCGGGGGACTTCACAGATACGCAGTATTTT. This sequence encodes CASRARAGDFTDTQYF. This chain links TRBV19 with TRBJ2-3, with TRBD2 identical over 7 bases. Germline CDR1 is LNHDA and CDR2 is SQIVND (reference sequence). The CDR3 is 16 residues long. The J segment lost 2 bases and the V segment lost 6 bases, leaving 11 bases of the junction unmatched.

This clonotype was counted many times. The chain has TRBV27 and TRBJ2-3; D is ambiguous. The CDR3 spans 14 residues. Germline-derived CDR1 and CDR2 are MNHEY and SMNVEV (reference sequence). V lost 0 bases, J lost 2 bases, and 6 bases lay in between. Written as DNA, the CDR3 is TGTGCCAGCAGTTTATCCCCCCACACAGATACGCAGTATTTT. Amino acids: CASSLSPHTDTQYF.

This clonotype was recorded a few times. This sequence joins TRBV29-1 and TRBJ1-2; TRBD1 agrees at 8 bases. The CDR3 consists of 12 residues. Germline CDR1 reads SQVTM; CDR2 reads ANQGSEA. The ends lost 6 bases at V and 6 bases at J; junction bases unmatched: 6. In nucleotides, the CDR3 is TGCAGCGTAGGAACAGGGGGGCATGGCTACACCTTC. Protein product: CSVGTGGHGYTF.

This chain connects TRBV2 to TRBJ2-1, with D uncertain. V shed 3 bases and J shed 4 bases, with 13 bases lying between them. There are 15 residues in the CDR3. From germline, CDR1 is SNHLY and CDR2 FYNNEI. The CDR3 loop is CASSDEAAIYNEQFF. The CDR3, as DNA: TGTGCCAGCAGTGATGAGGCAGCAATTTACAATGAGCAGTTCTTC.

The chain links TRBV2 to TRBJ2-3; a weak D match, TRBD2 (6 bases). Looked up from germline, CDR1 is SNHLY and CDR2 is FYNNEI. The CDR3 loop spans 15 amino acids. Trimming took off 4 bases at V and 2 bases at J, with 13 bases between the two ends. The CDR3 loop is CASSVLGGNTDTQYF. The CDR3 DNA sequence: TGTGCCAGCAGTGTTTTAGGAGGGAACACAGATACGCAGTATTTT.

This clonotype was found a few times. The chain uses TRBV23-1 and TRBJ2-5, with 7 nucleotides matching TRBD1. TRBV23-1 is an ORF for which the function is uncertain. This CDR3 is built from 16 residues. V trimming: 2 bases; J trimming: 5 bases; junction bases outside the gene matches: 11. The CDR3 DNA reads TGCGCCAGCAGTCAAATGGGACAGCTCTCCGGGGAGACCCAGTACTTC. Translating gives CASSQMGQLSGETQYF.

V usage is TRBV25-1 and J usage is TRBJ1-2; TRBD1 is a possible D gene (6 bases). Germline V gene sequence: CDR1 MGHDK, CDR2 SYGVNS. The CDR3 consists of 13 residues. V lost 2 bases to trimming and J lost 6 bases, with 10 bases between them. CDR3 DNA: TGTGCCAGCAGTGAAAACAGGGATAATGGCTACACCTTC. This sequence encodes CASSENRDNGYTF.

In its sample, this clonotype was seen a few times. This CDR3 reads CASSLTSTETQYF. CDR3 bases: TGTGCCAGCAGCTTGACTAGTACGGAGACCCAGTACTTC. The V and J genes are TRBV9 and TRBJ2-5; perhaps TRBD2 as D (6 bases). In germline, CDR1 is SGDLS, CDR2 YYNGEE. This CDR3 is 13 amino acids long. V lost 4 bases to trimming and J lost 5 bases, with 12 bases between them.

This clonotype was seen ten or more times. This sequence joins TRBV5-1 and TRBJ2-3; 9 bases match TRBD2. J gave up 2 bases and V 4 bases, and 8 bases lay outside the gene matches. This CDR3 region has 16 residues. The germline V gene has CDR1 SGHRS and CDR2 YFSETQ. The CDR3 DNA follows: TGCGCCAGCAGCACCTTAGCGGGGGTGATCACAGATACGCAGTATTTT. Residues: CASSTLAGVITDTQYF.

This clonotype was found a few times. The chain couples TRBV7-9 to TRBJ2-2, with 7 bases that match TRBD1. The CDR3 spans 15 residues. The germline V gene encodes CDR1 SEHNR and CDR2 FQNEAQ (reference sequence). The junction had 6 bases not matched to a gene; V was cut back by 1 base and J by 7 bases. The chain's CDR3 is CASSLETGTIGELFF. The CDR3 DNA reads as TGTGCCAGCAGCTTAGAGACAGGGACGATCGGGGAGCTGTTTTTT.

Ten or more counts support this clonotype. The chain uses TRBV7-6 and TRBJ1-1; no definite D call. The length of the CDR3 is 13 residues. Germline V CDR1 and CDR2: SGHVS, FNYEAQ. The V and J ends lost 2 bases and 7 bases respectively, with 11 bases between them. The CDR3 region has the DNA TGTGCCAGCAGCTTAAGAGTAGAGGTTGAAGCTTTCTTT. Translation: CASSLRVEVEAFF.

V gene TRBV3-1 combines with J gene TRBJ1-4; D ambiguous. The V gene lost 0 bases and the J gene lost 4 bases, with 9 bases spanning the gap. This CDR3 spans 15 amino acids. CDR1 is LGHDT, CDR2 YNNKEL, per germline (reference sequence). CDR3 coding DNA: TGTGCCAGCAGCCAAGATCCCAGAAGTAATGAAAAACTGTTTTTT. This translates into CASSQDPRSNEKLFF. The full variable domain, rest sourced from reference TRBV3-1 and TRBJ1-4, is DTAVSQTPKYLVTQMGNDKSIKCEQNLGHDTMYWYKQDSKKFLKIMFSYNNKELIINETVPNRFSPKSPDKAHLNLHINSLELGDSAVYFCASSQDPRSNEKLFFGSGTQLSVL.

The CDR3 sequence: CASTGGHQNTGELFF. The CDR3 region has the DNA TGTGCCAGCACCGGGGGACACCAGAACACCGGGGAGCTGTTTTTT. The rearrangement joins TRBV6-1 to TRBJ2-2; D may be TRBD1 or TRBD2 (6 bases each). In germline, CDR1 is MNHNS, CDR2 SASEGT. The length of the CDR3 is 15 residues. Trimming left V 7 bases short and J 1 base short, with 13 bases between.

V is TRBV29-1 and J is TRBJ2-4; D not certain. CDR1 SQVTM and CDR2 ANQGSEA come from the germline V gene. The CDR3 covers 12 residues. With 4 bases removed from V and 3 bases from J, the gap between germline ends came to 7 bases. The CDR3 DNA sequence: TGCAGCGTTGGCGGATACAAAAACATTCAGTACTTC. As protein: CSVGGYKNIQYF.